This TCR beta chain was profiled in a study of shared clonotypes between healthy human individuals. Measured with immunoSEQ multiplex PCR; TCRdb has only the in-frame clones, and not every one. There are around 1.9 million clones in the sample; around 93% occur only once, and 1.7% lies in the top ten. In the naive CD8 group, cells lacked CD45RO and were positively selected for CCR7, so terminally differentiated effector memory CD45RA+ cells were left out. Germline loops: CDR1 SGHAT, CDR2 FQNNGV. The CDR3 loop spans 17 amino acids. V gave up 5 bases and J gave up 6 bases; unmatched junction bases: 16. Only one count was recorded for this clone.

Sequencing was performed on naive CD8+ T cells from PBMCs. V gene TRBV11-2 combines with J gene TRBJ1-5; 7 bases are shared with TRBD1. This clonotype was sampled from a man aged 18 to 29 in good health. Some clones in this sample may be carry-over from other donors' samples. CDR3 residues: CASSRSGRQGLSQPQHF. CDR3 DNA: TGTGCCAGCAGCCGTTCCGGGAGACAGGGCCTGAGTCAGCCCCAGCATTTT.